One and the same sample provided the 27 T cell receptor beta chains below, sequenced in a study of T cells in Graves' hyperthyroidism and ophthalmopathy. Amplified TCR beta CDR3 regions came from RNA transcripts. The study used the HTBI primer set for a first-round RT-PCR of the TCR CDR3. Using its own MiXCR run on the multiplex PCR reads, TCRdb lists one record per CDR3 protein. The table lists under 550,000 distinct CDR3 sequences, approximately 13% of them singletons. What was sequenced was blood. The receptors were gathered from a woman aged 18 to 35 with Graves' hyperthyroidism.

This clonotype was seen many times. The chain employs TRBV11-2 and TRBJ1-1, with D unclear. Germline lookup yields CDR1 SGHAT and CDR2 FQNNGV. This CDR3 has 12 residues. V dropped 6 bases and J dropped 6 bases, with 11 bases sitting between them. The CDR3 DNA is TGTGCCAGCAGGCTCGGCGCCGCTGAAGCTTTCTTT. Its translation: CASRLGAAEAFF.

This clonotype was detected many times. CDR3 DNA: TGTGCCAGCAGTTACCGAGACAGGGAAGGGGCCGGGGAGCTGTTTTTT. Residues: CASSYRDREGAGELFF. The V gene is TRBV6-2 or TRBV6-3, the J gene TRBJ2-2; 7 bases agree with TRBD1. Per the germline V gene, CDR1 is MNHEY and CDR2 is SVGEGT. The CDR3 has 16 residues. Unmatched junction bases numbered 9, after V lost 2 bases and J lost 6 bases.

This clonotype showed up many times. CDR3 protein: CASSLDSDNGYTF. The CDR3 DNA is TGTGCCAGCAGCTTAGACTCGGACAATGGCTACACCTTC. V is TRBV7-2 and J is TRBJ1-2, with a weak D call TRBD1 (5 bases). V lost 1 base and J lost 6, with 9 bases in between. From germline, CDR1 is SGHTA and CDR2 FQGNSA. This CDR3 is 13 amino acids long.

This clonotype was picked up many times. The chain is built from TRBV29-1 and TRBJ1-1; D possibly corresponds to TRBD1 (5 bases). Trimming left V 5 bases short and J 0 bases short, with 10 bases between. The CDR3 is 13 residues long. Germline V lookup: CDR1 SQVTM, CDR2 ANQGSEA. The CDR3: CSVLPGLNTEAFF. The DNA of the CDR3 is TGCAGCGTTCTACCAGGGCTGAACACTGAAGCTTTCTTT.

The table lists this clonotype with many counts. V usage is TRBV6-2 or TRBV6-3 and J usage is TRBJ1-1; tentative D call: TRBD1 (6 bases). The V end lost 6 bases, the J end lost 0 bases, and 14 bases lay between the germline ends. The CDR3 runs to 15 residues. Germline CDR1 and CDR2: MNHEY and SVGEGT. The CDR3 reads CASRQDRLMNTEAFF. The CDR3 DNA reads TGTGCCAGCAGACAAGACAGGCTTATGAACACTGAAGCTTTCTTT.

This clonotype came up many times. The genes are TRBV5-5 and TRBJ2-3, with 11 positions matching TRBD1. Germline V gene lookup returns CDR1 SGHKS and CDR2 YYEKEE (reference sequence). This CDR3 comprises 13 residues. CDR3 sequence (DNA): TGTGCAGGACAGGGGGCTGGCACAGATACGCAGTATTTT. Amino acid sequence: CAGQGAGTDTQYF.

The rearrangement joins TRBV2 to TRBJ1-2; D not resolved. Deletions cut 5 bases from V and 4 bases from J, with 14 bases between. The CDR3 is 14 amino acids. From germline, CDR1 is SNHLY and CDR2 FYNNEI. CDR3 protein: CASSLEGVGYGYTF. The CDR3 nucleotides read TGTGCCAGCAGTCTAGAGGGAGTCGGCTATGGCTACACCTTC.

This clonotype was seen repeatedly, ten times or more. The rearrangement uses TRBV6-2 or TRBV6-3 and TRBJ2-7; a possible D gene is TRBD2 (6 bases). With 3 bases removed from V and 2 bases from J, the gap between germline ends came to 8 bases. The CDR3 runs 13 residues. Per germline, CDR1 MNHEY and CDR2 SVGEGT. As DNA, the CDR3 is TGTGCCAGCAGTTATACGGGAGCCTACGAGCAGTACTTC. This translates into CASSYTGAYEQYF.

This clonotype was detected only a few times. The V call is TRBV5-1, the J call TRBJ2-1; D gene uncertain. Germline CDR1 reads SGHRS; CDR2 reads YFSETQ. The CDR3 has 13 residues. V shed 0 bases and J shed 7 bases, with 8 bases lying between them. The CDR3 DNA is TGCGCCAGCAGCTTGGAAACCGTAAATGAGCAGTTCTTC. Protein: CASSLETVNEQFF. The whole variable domain, filled in from reference TRBV5-1 and TRBJ2-1, reads KAGVTQTPRYLIKTRGQQVTLSCSPISGHRSVSWYQQTPGQGLQFLFEYFSETQRNKGNFPGRFSGRQFSNSRSEMNVSTLELGDSALYLCASSLETVNEQFFGPGTRLTVL.

This clonotype has ten or more counts. V and J are TRBV7-9 and TRBJ2-1; 8 bases agree with TRBD2. The CDR3 loop spans 16 amino acids. V was clipped by 5 bases and J by 3 bases; unmatched bases: 9. Germline CDR1 is SEHNR and CDR2 is FQNEAQ (reference sequence). This chain's CDR3 is CASSKMTSAIYNEQFF. The CDR3, as DNA: TGTGCCAGCAGCAAAATGACTAGCGCTATCTACAATGAGCAGTTCTTC.

The chain couples TRBV9 to TRBJ2-7, with 8 bases fitting TRBD1. The CDR3 consists of 15 residues. Germline values: CDR1 SGDLS, CDR2 YYNGEE. Trimming removed 0 bases from V and 5 bases from J; junction bases left unmatched: 7. The CDR3 region is CASSVGSGGADEQYF. The CDR3 coding sequence is TGTGCCAGCAGCGTAGGGTCAGGGGGCGCGGACGAGCAGTACTTC.

This clonotype was seen ten or more times. The V gene is TRBV11-2, the J gene TRBJ2-2; the match to TRBD2 covers 8 bases. The CDR3 has 14 amino acids. CDR1 is SGHAT, CDR2 FQNNGV, per germline. V was pared by 0 bases and J by 7 bases, with 1 base of the junction left unmatched. CDR3 sequence reads: CASSLDGGVGELFF. CDR3 coding DNA: TGTGCCAGCAGCTTAGACGGGGGGGTCGGGGAGCTGTTTTTT.

The sample holds many counts of this clonotype. CDR3 in amino acids: CASSYRPDQPQHF. CDR3 DNA: TGTGCCAGCAGTTACAGGCCAGATCAGCCCCAGCATTTT. This chain connects TRBV6-5 to TRBJ1-5; D not certain. This CDR3 is 13 amino acids long. Germline V gene lookup returns CDR1 MNHEY and CDR2 SVGAGI. Trimming stripped 2 bases from V and 5 bases from J, with 7 bases between.

This chain joins TRBV5-1 and TRBJ1-1; possible D gene TRBD1, 5 bases. The CDR3 loop spans 15 amino acids. V was cut by 3 bases and J by 2 bases, with 14 bases left in between. Per the germline V gene, CDR1 is SGHRS and CDR2 is YFSETQ. This chain's CDR3 is CASSSLGQHNTEAFF. The CDR3 nucleotides are TGCGCCAGCAGCTCCCTTGGACAACATAACACTGAAGCTTTCTTT.

Many counts were recorded for this clonotype. The chain uses TRBV6-6 and TRBJ1-2; the D is unclear. The V and J ends lost 0 bases and 3 bases respectively, with 20 bases between them. This CDR3 spans 18 amino acids. Germline V gene lookup returns CDR1 MNHNY and CDR2 SVGAGI (reference sequence). CDR3 in amino acids: CASSYSFSGLRSHYGYTF. The CDR3 region has the DNA TGTGCCAGCAGTTACTCTTTCTCCGGCCTGCGGAGCCACTATGGCTACACCTTC.

The V gene is TRBV7-2, the J gene TRBJ2-3, with 7 positions matching TRBD2. Germline assignment: CDR1 SGHTA and CDR2 FQGNSA. With 5 bases clipped from V and 4 bases from J, the junction kept 9 bases outside the gene matches. This CDR3 has 15 amino acids. The CDR3 DNA reads as TGTGCCAGCAGCCCCCCCGGCGGGAGAGCAGATACGCAGTATTTT. This translates into CASSPPGGRADTQYF.

This clonotype has only a few counts. The rearrangement joins TRBV4-1 to TRBJ1-1; maybe TRBD1 (6 bases). V was cut by 1 base and J by 4 bases, with 13 bases left in between. The CDR3 has 15 residues. Germline assignment: CDR1 MGHRA and CDR2 YSYEKL. DNA for the CDR3: TGCGCCAGCAGCCAAGTGGGGGGGCTGGGCACTGAAGCTTTCTTT. Translating gives CASSQVGGLGTEAFF.

This clonotype was seen ten or more times. The chain is built from TRBV20-1 and TRBJ2-7; D unclear. This CDR3 has 13 amino acids. CDR1 and CDR2 from the germline V gene are DFQATT and SNEGSKA (reference sequence). V was pared by 2 bases and J by 3 bases, with 11 bases between. The CDR3 reads CSARHDSDYEQYF. The CDR3 DNA is TGCAGTGCTAGACACGATAGTGACTACGAGCAGTACTTC.

The chain carries TRBV7-9 and TRBJ2-1; D uncertain. The CDR3 spans 15 residues. Per the germline V gene, CDR1 is SEHNR and CDR2 is FQNEAQ (reference sequence). Trimming took 1 base from V and 2 from J, leaving 9 bases between them. CDR3 in amino acids: CASSLVGWAYNEQFF. The CDR3 DNA sequence: TGTGCCAGCAGCTTAGTTGGGTGGGCCTACAATGAGCAGTTCTTC.

Many counts were recorded for this clonotype. The chain combines TRBV20-1 with TRBJ2-1; a weak D match, TRBD2 (6 bases). Trimming took off 7 bases at V and 1 base at J, with 14 bases between the two ends. The CDR3 runs to 14 residues. Germline loops: CDR1 DFQATT, CDR2 SNEGSKA (reference sequence). DNA for the CDR3: TGCAGTGGACTCGGGAGTGTTTCCTACAATGAGCAGTTCTTC. Amino acids: CSGLGSVSYNEQFF.

The sample holds a few counts of this clonotype. Mismatch with germline at one junction end may stem from a read error. The chain has TRBV10-3 and TRBJ2-1, with 7 bases identical to TRBD2. CDR3 length: 14 amino acids. CDR1 ENHRY and CDR2 SYGVKD come from the germline V gene. In DNA form, the CDR3 reads TGTACCATCAGTAGCGGGCGCTCCTACAATGAGCAGTTCTTC. As protein: CTISSGRSYNEQFF.

This clonotype has just a few counts. This chain links TRBV7-3 with TRBJ2-1; TRBD2 matches at 9 bases. The V and J ends lost 4 bases and 8 bases, in that order; junction bases with no gene match: 6. The CDR3 has 14 amino acids. Germline lookup yields CDR1 SGHTA and CDR2 FQGTGA. CDR3 amino acids: CASSYLGGGDEQFF. In nucleotides, the CDR3 is TGTGCCAGCAGCTATCTTGGCGGGGGGGATGAGCAGTTCTTC.

This clonotype was counted a few times. A much larger clone differs by one base, so this may be a read error. The genes are TRBV7-8 and TRBJ2-5; TRBD1 is a possible D gene (6 bases). The J call may not be correct, given that the DNA end is closer to TRBJ2-1. Germline values: CDR1 SGHVS, CDR2 FQNEAQ. The CDR3 spans 12 residues. The DNA of the CDR3 is TGTGCCAGCAGCCTCTGGACAGAGACCCAGTTCTTC. Translated, it gives CASSLWTETQFF.

This rearrangement joins TRBV20-1 to TRBJ2-3; 10 bases are a match to TRBD2. The length of the CDR3 is 13 residues. The J segment lost 1 base and the V segment lost 6 bases, leaving 1 base of the junction unmatched. Germline V lookup: CDR1 DFQATT, CDR2 SNEGSKA (reference sequence). The CDR3 DNA sequence: TGCAGTGCCGGGACTAGCGGCACAGATACGCAGTATTTT. Its protein product is CSAGTSGTDTQYF.

This clonotype has just a few counts. One end of the junction fails to match germline, which may point to a read error. The chain carries TRBV5-1 and TRBJ1-2, with D unresolved. Per the germline V gene, CDR1 is SGHRS and CDR2 is YFSETQ. The CDR3 loop spans 15 amino acids. CDR3: CAGSLEVSSNYGYTF. In DNA, the CDR3 is TGCGCCGGCAGCTTGGAGGTCAGTTCTAACTATGGCTACACCTTC.

This clonotype was detected ten times or more. The V call is TRBV13, the J call TRBJ1-1; 9 bases are shared with TRBD1. The CDR3 is 14 amino acids. Germline V gene data show CDR1 as PRHDT and CDR2 as FYEKMQ (reference sequence). V lost 5 bases and J lost 7; bases outside the gene matches: 8. The CDR3 spells CASSRRDRVYEAFF. Here the CDR3 DNA reads TGTGCCAGCAGCCGCCGGGACAGGGTATATGAAGCTTTCTTT.

This clonotype was observed at least ten times. V gene TRBV5-1 combines with J gene TRBJ1-2; unclear D gene. CDR3 length: 13 amino acids. The V gene's germline CDR1 is SGHRS and CDR2 YFSETQ. Trimming shortened V by 0 bases and J by 7 bases, and 10 bases separated the two germline ends. CDR3 DNA: TGCGCCAGCAGCTTGGAACCATCCGCTGGCTACACCTTC. Amino acid sequence: CASSLEPSAGYTF. Variable domain in full (rest from reference TRBV5-1 and TRBJ1-2): KAGVTQTPRYLIKTRGQQVTLSCSPISGHRSVSWYQQTPGQGLQFLFEYFSETQRNKGNFPGRFSGRQFSNSRSEMNVSTLELGDSALYLCASSLEPSAGYTFGSGTRLTVV.